These 9 T cell receptor beta chains were all obtained from the same sample, sequenced in a study of cytomegalovirus exposure and HLA in healthy donors. A multiplex PCR was run with 60 Vbeta primers and 13 Jbeta primers. TCRdb's copy holds only in-frame clones and misses some; the assay was immunoSEQ multiplex PCR. The repertoire has about 190,000 clones, around 75% of them found once; the top ten carry 6%. The specimen sequenced was PBMCs. These TCRs come from a woman in her twenties or thirties in good health and CMV-seropositive.

This clone has a single count. This chain connects TRBV27 to TRBJ2-3; tentative D call: TRBD2 (6 bases). CDR3 length equals 16 residues. Germline V gene data show CDR1 as MNHEY and CDR2 as SMNVEV (reference sequence). V was pared by 7 bases and J by 2 bases, with 19 bases between. The CDR3, as DNA: TGTGCCAGCACCCCCCTACGGGGAGGTCCCACAGATACGCAGTATTTT. Residues: CASTPLRGGPTDTQYF.

The gene calls are TRBV9 and TRBJ2-1; 12 nucleotides agree with TRBD2. Losses at the gene ends were 4 bases for V and 1 base for J; bases not matched to a gene: 6. Germline lookup yields CDR1 SGDLS and CDR2 YYNGEE. The CDR3 is 17 amino acids. In nucleotides, the CDR3 is TGTGCCAGCAGCCTATCTAGCGGGGGGGGTTCCTACAATGAGCAGTTCTTC. Translation: CASSLSSGGGSYNEQFF.

The chain combines TRBV27 with TRBJ2-7; 9 bases fit TRBD2. This CDR3 comprises 19 residues. Trimming cost V 8 bases and J 3 bases; bases outside gene matches: 23. CDR1 MNHEY and CDR2 SMNVEV come from the germline V gene (reference sequence). The CDR3 DNA follows: TGTGCCAGCGCAAGCCTTCCTCTAGCGGGGCGACCCTCATTCTACGAGCAGTACTTC. Translated: CASASLPLAGRPSFYEQYF.

This clone was observed once. The chain uses TRBV2 and TRBJ2-7; no clear D. V was cut by 7 bases and J by 7 bases, with 11 bases left in between. Germline CDR1 and CDR2: SNHLY and FYNNEI. This CDR3 contains 11 residues. As DNA, the CDR3 is TGTGCCAGCACTACTCATGAGGAGCAGTACTTC. It encodes CASTTHEEQYF.

The gene calls are TRBV19 and TRBJ1-1; D is unclear. There are 15 residues in the CDR3. The ends were cut back, 3 bases at V and 3 bases at J, with 14 bases in the middle. CDR1 LNHDA and CDR2 SQIVND come from the germline V gene (reference sequence). As DNA, the CDR3 is TGTGCCAGTAGTATGGTCCCAGGCGGGTACACTGAAGCTTTCTTT. Protein sequence: CASSMVPGGYTEAFF.

J is TRBJ1-2 and V is TRBV5-4; D unresolved. V shed 4 bases and J shed 4 bases, with 20 bases lying between them. The CDR3 is made up of 16 amino acids. Germline V CDR1 and CDR2: SGHNT, YYREEE (reference sequence). This CDR3 reads CASSPGGKESPYGYTF. CDR3 coding DNA: TGTGCCAGCAGCCCTGGAGGGAAGGAGTCCCCCTATGGCTACACCTTC.

This sequence joins TRBV19 and TRBJ1-3, with 8 bases that match TRBD1. This CDR3 is 15 amino acids long. V was clipped by 6 bases and J by 2 bases; unmatched bases: 6. Germline V gene data show CDR1 as LNHDA and CDR2 as SQIVND (reference sequence). For the CDR3, the DNA is TGTGCCAGTAGCCTCCAGGGGGCTCCTGGAAACACCATATATTTT. This sequence encodes CASSLQGAPGNTIYF.

The chain employs TRBV2 and TRBJ2-2; TRBD2 is a possible D gene (6 bases). The V end was cut by 11 bases, the J end by 8 bases, with 18 bases between. This CDR3 has 13 residues. Germline CDR1 and CDR2: SNHLY and FYNNEI. This CDR3 reads CASSGRGSGELFF. The CDR3 coding sequence is TGTGCCTCCTCAGGGCGGGGATCGGGGGAGCTGTTTTTT. The full variable domain, completed using reference TRBV2 and TRBJ2-2, is EPEVTQTPSHQVTQMGQEVILRCVPISNHLYFYWYRQILGQKVEFLVSFYNNEISEKSEIFDDQFSVERPDGSNFTLKIRSTKLEDSAMYFCASSGRGSGELFFGEGSRLTVL.

This rearrangement joins TRBV19 to TRBJ2-1, with D possibly being TRBD2 (5 bases). Germline V CDR1 and CDR2: LNHDA, SQIVND (reference sequence). The CDR3 loop spans 15 amino acids. The ends were cut back, 3 bases at V and 5 bases at J, with 14 bases in the middle. CDR3 region: CASSMRRLLDNEQFF. For the CDR3, the DNA is TGTGCCAGTAGTATGCGGAGGCTTCTGGACAATGAGCAGTTCTTC.